Included here is one T cell receptor beta chain sequence, with context. Its target is unknown. The sample is drawn from a study of shared clonotypes between healthy human individuals. The germline gives CDR1 MNHNS, CDR2 SASEGT. The CDR3 sequence is 12 residues long. Trimming removed 7 bases at V and 4 bases at J, with 10 bases between. Notes on the study in general: Naive subsets usually exceeded memory subsets in estimated richness.

Sequencing was performed with immunoSEQ multiplex PCR; in TCRdb, only in-frame clones are kept and a portion is missing. The repertoire holds about 610,000 clones, around 97% seen once, with about 0.06% in the top ten. The rearrangement joins TRBV6-1 to TRBJ1-1; D not certain. The clonotype comes from a woman younger than 45 in good health. Sequenced input: naive CD4+ T cells sorted from blood. Subset reported: CD45RA+ positively selected. Here the CDR3 reads CASKQAGTEAFF. The DNA of the CDR3 is TGTGCCAGCAAACAAGCGGGCACTGAAGCTTTCTTT.